The clone carrying this T cell receptor beta chain turned up a few times. The antigen is undetermined. V shed 7 bases, J shed 3 bases, and the junction held 8 bases outside the gene matches. The CDR3 is made up of 16 amino acids. Germline V gene lookup returns CDR1 MNHEY and CDR2 SMNVEV (reference sequence). This entry comes from a study of regulatory T cells in long-lasting Graves disease. Study-level information: Positive TSH receptor antibodies alongside over 5 years of antithyroid drugs were what marked Graves' disease as persistent. Study outcomes and limitations: Tissue studied was limited to peripheral blood, excluding thyroid tissue. Whereas 966 public clonotypes were shared by new patients, persistent patients shared more, at 2,500 to 3,500.

Researchers made TCR beta libraries by using iRepertoire HTBI primers and running Arm-PCR on CDR3 regions. TCRdb recomputed calls from the multiplex PCR reads with MiXCR, one row per CDR3 protein. Of 300,000 to 500,000 distinct CDR3 sequences in the sample, about 20% were seen once. Time point in this sample: persistent/refractory GD, antithyroid drugs over 5 years with positive TRAb. Construction of the TCR library relied on RNA isolated from PBMCs. Graves' disease diagnosis relied on American Thyroid Association guidelines. The sequencing here drew on peripheral blood mononuclear cells (PBMCs), taken when the disease was refractory, from a patient treated with antithyroid drugs. V gene TRBV27 combines with J gene TRBJ2-2, with 10 bases matching TRBD2. The origin of this receptor is a female donor with Graves disease. The CDR3 DNA follows: TGTGCCAGCACGTCGAGCGGGAGGGCGGACACCGGGGAGCTGTTTTTT. Its translation is CASTSSGRADTGELFF.